This TCR beta chain comes out of a study of T cells in Graves' hyperthyroidism and ophthalmopathy. This clonotype appeared many times. Its antigen is unidentified. Germline V CDR1 and CDR2: MDHEN, SYDVKM. V lost 6 bases and J lost 7; bases outside the gene matches: 22. The CDR3 covers 18 residues. Study-wide findings and caveats: Ophthalmopathy was separated from stable hyperthyroidism by a 13 V-J model. The model anticipated ophthalmopathy a median around six months pre-onset. In blood, most of the thyroid clonotypes expanded above 0.001 were also present.

Amplification of TCR beta CDR3 regions used RNA as the template. The TCR CDR3 was amplified in a first-round RT-PCR using the HTBI primer set. TCRdb analysed the multiplex PCR reads with MiXCR anew, one entry per CDR3 protein. The table has almost 350,000 distinct CDR3 sequences, less than 20% seen once. Clinicians diagnosed patients from clinical symptoms, serum thyroxine and TRAb, thyroid ultrasound and orbital computed tomography. The sequence came from a woman in her thirties or forties with Graves' ophthalmopathy. What was sequenced was blood. The chain joins TRBV28 to TRBJ2-5, with TRBD1 matching 8 bases. CDR3 nucleotides: TGTGCCAGCAGCCCGATCCGATGGGACAGGCCAGAGGTGGGGACCCAGTACTTC. Its translation: CASSPIRWDRPEVGTQYF.